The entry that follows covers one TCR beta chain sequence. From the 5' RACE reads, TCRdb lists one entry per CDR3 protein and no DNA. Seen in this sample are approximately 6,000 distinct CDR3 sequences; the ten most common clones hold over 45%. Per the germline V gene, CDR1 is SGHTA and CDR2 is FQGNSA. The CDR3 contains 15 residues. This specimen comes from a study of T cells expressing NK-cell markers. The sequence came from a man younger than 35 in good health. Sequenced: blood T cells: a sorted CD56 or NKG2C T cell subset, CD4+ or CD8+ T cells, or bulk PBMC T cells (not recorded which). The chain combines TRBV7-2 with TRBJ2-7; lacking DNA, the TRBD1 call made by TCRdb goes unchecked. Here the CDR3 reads CASSFTGTGNYEQYF.